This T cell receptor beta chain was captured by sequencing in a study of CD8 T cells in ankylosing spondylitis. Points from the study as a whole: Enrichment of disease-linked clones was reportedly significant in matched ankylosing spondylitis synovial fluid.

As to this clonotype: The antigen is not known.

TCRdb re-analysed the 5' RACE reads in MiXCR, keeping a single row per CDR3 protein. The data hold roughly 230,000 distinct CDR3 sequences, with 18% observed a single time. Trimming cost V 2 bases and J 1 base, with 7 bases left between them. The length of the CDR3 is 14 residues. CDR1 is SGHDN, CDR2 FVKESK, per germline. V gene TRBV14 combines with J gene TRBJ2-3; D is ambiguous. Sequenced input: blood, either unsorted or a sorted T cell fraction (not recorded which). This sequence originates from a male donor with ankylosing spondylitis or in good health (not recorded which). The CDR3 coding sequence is TGTGCCAGCAGCCAACTCCTGGGCACAGATACGCAGTATTTT. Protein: CASSQLLGTDTQYF.